This is a list of T cell receptor beta chains from one sample in a study of molecular identifiers for immune sequencing clone quantification. TCRdb reanalysed the PCR reads using MiXCR and keeps one entry per CDR3 protein. The sample has 300,000 to 350,000 distinct CDR3 sequences, about a fifth seen once. The sample was naive CD8+ T cells from blood, with Jurkat cell RNA spiked in. The receptors shown here come from a human donor in good health. Some libraries in this study had Jurkat cell RNA spiked in. CDR3s include the opening cysteine and the closing phenylalanine or tryptophan. The order of the fields is clone size, D gene, J gene, V gene, CDR3 DNA, CDR3 protein. A D gene is named only where the DNA matches it firmly. Some rows mark clone size as missing; the rest say once, few, many or name a class of expanded clone.

>-|-|TRBJ1-2|TRBV20-1
TGCAGTGCTAGAGGAGGACAGTTTAACTGTGGCTACACCTTC
CSARGGQFNCGYTF
>many|TRBD1|TRBJ1-5|TRBV28
TGTGCCAGCAGTTTGTGGACAGGTAATCAGCCCCAGCATTTT
CASSLWTGNQPQHF
>many|TRBD2|TRBJ2-1|TRBV4-3
TGCGCCAGCAGCCATAGTTGGCGGGGGGCCTACAATGAGCAGTTCTTC
CASSHSWRGAYNEQFF
>many|TRBD1|TRBJ2-7|TRBV4-2
TGTGCCAGCAGCCAAGATTGGCCAGGGGGATACGAGCAGTACTTC
CASSQDWPGGYEQYF
>-|-|TRBJ2-7|TRBV4-3
TGCGCCAGCAGCCAAGCCAGTCACTCCTACGAGCAGTACTTC
CASSQASHSYEQYF
>few|-|TRBJ1-5|TRBV15
TGTGCCACCAGCAGAGATATTGACAGCTATAGCAATCAGCCCCAGCATTTT
CATSRDIDSYSNQPQHF
>few|TRBD2|TRBJ2-7|TRBV6-1
TGTGCCAGCAGTGGATCCATAAGCGGGGGGGGCTACGAGCAGTACTTC
CASSGSISGGGYEQYF
>many|-|TRBJ2-3|TRBV12-3/TRBV12-4
TGTGCCAGCACCCAAGAGCGACATAGCACAGATACGCAGTATTTT
CASTQERHSTDTQYF
>many|-|TRBJ2-7|TRBV20-1
TGCAGTGCTAGCGGAGCACCCTACGAGCAGTACTTC
CSASGAPYEQYF
>-|-|TRBJ2-5|TRBV11-2
TGTGCCAGCAGCTCGACCTCTCTGGAGACCCGGTACTTC
CASSSTSLETRYF